This TCR beta chain stems from a study of radiotherapy plus CTLA-4 blockade in lung cancer. For the study at large: Disease control was present in 30% to 40% of patients, and objective responses in approximately 18%.

Each patient with chemo-refractory metastatic non-small-cell lung cancer was treated with focal radiation plus CTLA-4 blockade using ipilimumab. In germline, CDR1 is SGHRS, CDR2 YFSETQ. Trimming removed 4 bases from V and 2 bases from J, with 12 bases in between. This CDR3 is built from 15 residues. Clones were read by immunoSEQ multiplex PCR, and TCRdb kept only the in-frame ones, dropping some. There are approximately 53,000 clones in the sample; about 85% occur only once, and about 30% lies in the top ten. This clone was detected once. Its antigen is undetermined. Study-wide findings and caveats: Response, reportedly, was best predicted by interferon-beta along with early blood T cell clone dynamics. Blood TCR clones of tumor origin expanded after radiotherapy plus ipilimumab.

The rearrangement links TRBV5-1 to TRBJ2-2; a possible D gene is TRBD2 (6 bases). The sequence derives from a human donor with non-small cell lung cancer whose response to radiotherapy plus ipilimumab could not be evaluated. The sequencing here drew on peripheral blood, taken from a patient treated with radiotherapy plus ipilimumab. The CDR3 DNA follows: TGCGCCAGCAGCCCGACGACTAGTAACACCGGGGAGCTGTTTTTT. It is translated as CASSPTTSNTGELFF.